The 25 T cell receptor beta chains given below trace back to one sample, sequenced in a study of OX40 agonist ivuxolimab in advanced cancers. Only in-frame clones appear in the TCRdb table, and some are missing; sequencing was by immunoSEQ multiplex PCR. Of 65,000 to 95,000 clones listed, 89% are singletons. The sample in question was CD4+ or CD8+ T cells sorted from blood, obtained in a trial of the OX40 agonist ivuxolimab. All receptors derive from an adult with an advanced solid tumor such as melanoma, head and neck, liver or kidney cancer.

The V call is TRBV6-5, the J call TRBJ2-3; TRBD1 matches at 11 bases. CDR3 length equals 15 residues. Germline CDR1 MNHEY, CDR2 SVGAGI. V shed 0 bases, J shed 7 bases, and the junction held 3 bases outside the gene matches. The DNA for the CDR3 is TGTGCCAGCAGTTACTCGGGACAGGGGGTAAATACGCAGTATTTT. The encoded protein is CASSYSGQGVNTQYF.

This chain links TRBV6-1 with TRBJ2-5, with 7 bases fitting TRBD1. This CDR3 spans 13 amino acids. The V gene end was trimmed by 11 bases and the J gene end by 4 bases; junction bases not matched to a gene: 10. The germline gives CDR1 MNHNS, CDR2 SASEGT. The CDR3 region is CAGVTGAPETQYF. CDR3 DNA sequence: TGTGCCGGAGTTACAGGGGCACCAGAGACCCAGTACTTC.

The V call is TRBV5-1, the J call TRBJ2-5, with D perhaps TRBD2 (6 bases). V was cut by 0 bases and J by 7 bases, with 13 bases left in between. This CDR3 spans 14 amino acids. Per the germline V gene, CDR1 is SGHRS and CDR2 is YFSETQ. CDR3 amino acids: CASSLASVGGTQYF. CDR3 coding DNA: TGCGCCAGCAGCTTGGCGAGTGTCGGGGGGACCCAGTACTTC.

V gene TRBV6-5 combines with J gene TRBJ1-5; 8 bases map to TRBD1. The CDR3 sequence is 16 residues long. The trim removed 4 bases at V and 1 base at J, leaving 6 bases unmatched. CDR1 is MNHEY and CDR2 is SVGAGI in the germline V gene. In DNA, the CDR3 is TGTGCCAGCAGTTCCCAGGGGGCTGGAAGCAATCAGCCCCAGCATTTT. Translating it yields CASSSQGAGSNQPQHF.

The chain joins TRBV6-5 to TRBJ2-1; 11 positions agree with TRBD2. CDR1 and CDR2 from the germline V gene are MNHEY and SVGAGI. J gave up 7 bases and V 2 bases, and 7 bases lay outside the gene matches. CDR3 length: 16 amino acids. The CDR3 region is CASSYLSGRAVNEQFF. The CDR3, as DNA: TGTGCCAGCAGTTACCTTAGCGGGAGGGCCGTGAATGAGCAGTTCTTC.

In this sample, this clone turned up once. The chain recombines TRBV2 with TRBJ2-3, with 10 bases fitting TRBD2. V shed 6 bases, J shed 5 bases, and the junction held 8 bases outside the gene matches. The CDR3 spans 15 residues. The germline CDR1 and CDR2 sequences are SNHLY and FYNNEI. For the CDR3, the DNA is TGTGCCAGCAGACGGACTAGCGGAGAGGGAGATACGCAGTATTTT. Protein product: CASRRTSGEGDTQYF. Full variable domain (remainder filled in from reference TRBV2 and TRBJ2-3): EPEVTQTPSHQVTQMGQEVILRCVPISNHLYFYWYRQILGQKVEFLVSFYNNEISEKSEIFDDQFSVERPDGSNFTLKIRSTKLEDSAMYFCASRRTSGEGDTQYFGPGTRLTVL.

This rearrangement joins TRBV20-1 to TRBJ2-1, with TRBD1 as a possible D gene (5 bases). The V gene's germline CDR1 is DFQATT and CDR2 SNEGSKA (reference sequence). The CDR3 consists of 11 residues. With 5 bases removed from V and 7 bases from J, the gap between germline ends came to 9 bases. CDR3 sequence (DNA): TGCAGTGCTCAAGGGGTAAATGAGCAGTTCTTC. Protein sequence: CSAQGVNEQFF.

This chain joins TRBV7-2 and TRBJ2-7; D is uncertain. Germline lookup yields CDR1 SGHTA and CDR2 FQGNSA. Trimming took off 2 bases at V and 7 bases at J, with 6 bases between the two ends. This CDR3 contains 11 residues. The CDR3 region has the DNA TGTGCCAGCAGCTTAATCCGGGAGCAGTACTTC. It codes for CASSLIREQYF.

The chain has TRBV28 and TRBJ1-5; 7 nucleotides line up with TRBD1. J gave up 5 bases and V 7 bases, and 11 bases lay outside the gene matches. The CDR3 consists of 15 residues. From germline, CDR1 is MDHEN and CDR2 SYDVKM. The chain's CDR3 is CASTGAGQTHQPQHF. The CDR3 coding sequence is TGTGCCAGCACCGGGGCGGGACAGACTCATCAGCCCCAGCATTTT.

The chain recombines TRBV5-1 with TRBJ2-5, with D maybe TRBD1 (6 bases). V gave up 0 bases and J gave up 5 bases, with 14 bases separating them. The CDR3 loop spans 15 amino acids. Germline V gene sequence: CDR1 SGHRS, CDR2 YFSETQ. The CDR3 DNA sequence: TGCGCCAGCAGCTTGGCTAACAGGGTAGGGGAGACCCAGTACTTC. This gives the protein CASSLANRVGETQYF.

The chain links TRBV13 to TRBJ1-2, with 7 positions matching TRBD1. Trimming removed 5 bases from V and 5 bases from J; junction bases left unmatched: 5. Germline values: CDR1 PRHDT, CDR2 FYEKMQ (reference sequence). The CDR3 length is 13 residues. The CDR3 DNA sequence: TGTGCCAGCAGCCGGGACAGAAAATATGGCTACACCTTC. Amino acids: CASSRDRKYGYTF.

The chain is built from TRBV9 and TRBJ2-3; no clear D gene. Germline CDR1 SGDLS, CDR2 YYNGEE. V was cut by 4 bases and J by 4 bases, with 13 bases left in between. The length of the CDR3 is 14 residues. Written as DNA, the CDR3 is TGTGCCAGCAGCTCGGATCCGGTCTCAGATACGCAGTATTTT. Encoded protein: CASSSDPVSDTQYF.

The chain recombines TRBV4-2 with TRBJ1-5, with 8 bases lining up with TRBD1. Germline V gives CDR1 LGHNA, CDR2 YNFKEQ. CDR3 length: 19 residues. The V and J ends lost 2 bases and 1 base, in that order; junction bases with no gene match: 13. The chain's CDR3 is CASSQIDRGRTESNQPQHF. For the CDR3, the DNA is TGTGCCAGCAGCCAAATCGACAGGGGCCGCACGGAGAGCAATCAGCCCCAGCATTTT.

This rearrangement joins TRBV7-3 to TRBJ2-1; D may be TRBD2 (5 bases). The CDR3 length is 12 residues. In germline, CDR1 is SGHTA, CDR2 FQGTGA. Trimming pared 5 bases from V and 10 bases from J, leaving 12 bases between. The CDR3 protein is CASSISRGEQFF. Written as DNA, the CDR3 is TGTGCCAGCAGCATAAGTCGGGGAGAGCAGTTCTTC.

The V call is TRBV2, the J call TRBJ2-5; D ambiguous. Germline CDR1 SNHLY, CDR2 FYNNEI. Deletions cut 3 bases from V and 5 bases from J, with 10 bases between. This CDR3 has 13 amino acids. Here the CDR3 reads CASSDGVDETQYF. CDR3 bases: TGTGCCAGCAGTGATGGGGTAGACGAGACCCAGTACTTC.

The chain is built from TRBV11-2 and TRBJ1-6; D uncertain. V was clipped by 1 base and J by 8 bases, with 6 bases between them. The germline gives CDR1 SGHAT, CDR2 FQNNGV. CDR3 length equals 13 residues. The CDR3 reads CASSLVGDSPLHF. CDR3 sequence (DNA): TGTGCCAGCAGCTTAGTAGGAGATTCACCCCTCCACTTT.

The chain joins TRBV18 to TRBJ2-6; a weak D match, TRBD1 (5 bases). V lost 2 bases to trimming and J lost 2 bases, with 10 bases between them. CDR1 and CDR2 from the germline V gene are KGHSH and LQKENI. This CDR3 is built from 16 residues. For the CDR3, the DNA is TGTGCCAGCTCACCAAACCAGGGTGCTGGGGCCAACGTCCTGACTTTC. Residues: CASSPNQGAGANVLTF.

CDR3 in DNA: TGTGCCAGCAGCCCCTATCGAAACCCGGGACAGGGGCGAGGTAAGGATCAGCCCCAGCATTTT. This encodes CASSPYRNPGQGRGKDQPQHF. This chain uses TRBV7-8 with TRBJ1-5; 10 bases align to TRBD1. This CDR3 region has 21 residues. Germline V gene lookup returns CDR1 SGHVS and CDR2 FQNEAQ. V shed 5 bases, J shed 5 bases, and the junction held 24 bases outside the gene matches. Looking up the rest from reference TRBV7-8 and TRBJ1-5 gives the full variable domain: GAGVSQSPRYKVAKRGQDVALRCDPISGHVSLFWYQQALGQGPEFLTYFQNEAQLDKSGLPSDRFFAERPEGSVSTLKIQRTQQEDSAVYLCASSPYRNPGQGRGKDQPQHFGDGTRLSIL.

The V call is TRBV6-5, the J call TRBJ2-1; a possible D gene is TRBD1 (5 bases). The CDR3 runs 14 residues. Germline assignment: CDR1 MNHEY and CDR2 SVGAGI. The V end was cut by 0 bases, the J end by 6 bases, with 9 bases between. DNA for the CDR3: TGTGCCAGCAGTTACTCTCCCAGGGCCAATGAGCAGTTCTTC. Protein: CASSYSPRANEQFF.

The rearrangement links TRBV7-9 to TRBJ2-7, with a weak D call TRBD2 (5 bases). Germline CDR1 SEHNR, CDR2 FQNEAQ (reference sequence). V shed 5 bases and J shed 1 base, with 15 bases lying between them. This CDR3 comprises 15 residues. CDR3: CASSPRRTRSYEQYF. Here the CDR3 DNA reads TGTGCCAGCAGCCCCCGTAGGACTCGTTCCTACGAGCAGTACTTC.

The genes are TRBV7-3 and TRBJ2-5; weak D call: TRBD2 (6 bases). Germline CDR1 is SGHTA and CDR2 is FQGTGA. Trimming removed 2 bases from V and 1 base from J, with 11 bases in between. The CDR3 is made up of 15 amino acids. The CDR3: CASSLGGAVQETQYF. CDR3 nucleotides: TGTGCCAGCAGCTTAGGCGGGGCCGTCCAAGAGACCCAGTACTTC.

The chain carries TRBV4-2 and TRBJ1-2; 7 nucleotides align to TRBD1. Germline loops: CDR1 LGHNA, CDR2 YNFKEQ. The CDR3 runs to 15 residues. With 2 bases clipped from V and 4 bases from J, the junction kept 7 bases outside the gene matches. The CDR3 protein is CASSQLGDRSYGYTF. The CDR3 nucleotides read TGTGCCAGCAGCCAACTAGGGGACAGATCCTATGGCTACACCTTC.

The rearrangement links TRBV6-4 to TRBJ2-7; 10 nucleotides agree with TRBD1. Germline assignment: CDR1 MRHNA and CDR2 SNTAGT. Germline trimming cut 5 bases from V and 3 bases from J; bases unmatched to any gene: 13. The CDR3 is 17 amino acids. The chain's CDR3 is CASSRPTGGELYYEQYV. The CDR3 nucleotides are TGTGCCAGCAGTCGTCCGACAGGGGGCGAACTCTACTACGAGCAGTACGTC.

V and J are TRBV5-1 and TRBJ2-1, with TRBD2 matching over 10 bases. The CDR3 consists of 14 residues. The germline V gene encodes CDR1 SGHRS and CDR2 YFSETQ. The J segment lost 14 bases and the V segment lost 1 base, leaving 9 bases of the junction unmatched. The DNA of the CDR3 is TGCGCCAGCAGCTTGCAACTAGCGGGGTCTCGGAAGTTCTTC. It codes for CASSLQLAGSRKFF.

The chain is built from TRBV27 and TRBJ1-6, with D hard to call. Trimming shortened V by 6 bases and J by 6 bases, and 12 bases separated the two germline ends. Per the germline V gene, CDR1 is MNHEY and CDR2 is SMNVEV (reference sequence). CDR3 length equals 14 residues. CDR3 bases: TGTGCCAGCAGGTCCGGCGCAGGTAATTCACCCCTCCACTTT. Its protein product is CASRSGAGNSPLHF.